Listed below are T cell receptor beta chains from one sample, sequenced in a study of identical twins. Using its own MiXCR run on the 5' RACE reads, TCRdb lists one record per CDR3 protein. The repertoire holds about 550,000 distinct CDR3 sequences, with approximately 20% as singletons. In addition, the sample was reused for a study of yellow fever vaccine responses in identical twins.

The sample consisted of CD4+ T cells sorted from blood. The origin of the receptors is a woman between 18 and 29 years old in good health. The CDR3 runs from the conserved cysteine through the conserved F or W. D genes are given only for firm matches. The size of a clone is reported for some rows only, either as once, few or many, or as a class for expanded clones.

D	size	V	J	DNA	CDR3
TRBD2	-	TRBV12-3/TRBV12-4	TRBJ2-3	TGTGCCAGCCGACAGCGGGAGAGCACAGATACGCAGTATTTT	CASRQRESTDTQYF
TRBD2	-	TRBV24-1	TRBJ2-1	TGTGCCACCAGTGAGACAGGGGCAGGACTAGCGGGAGGCGGCAATGAGCAGTTCTTC	CATSETGAGLAGGGNEQFF
-	-	TRBV20-1	TRBJ2-7	TGCAGTGCCGGCCAGCTCGCGTACGAGCAGTACTTC	CSAGQLAYEQYF
-	few	TRBV7-2	TRBJ2-5	TGTGCCAGCACCCTCTTCGGCGGAAACCAAGAGACCCAGTACTTC	CASTLFGGNQETQYF
TRBD2	few	TRBV14	TRBJ2-3	TGTGCCAGCAGCCAACGACTAGCTAGCACAGATACGCAGTATTTT	CASSQRLASTDTQYF
-	few	TRBV29-1	TRBJ2-2	TGCAGCGTTGAAAGTCCCGGGGAGCTGTTTTTT	CSVESPGELFF
TRBD2	-	TRBV7-7	TRBJ2-5	TGTGCCAGCAGCTTAGGGGGTCTAGCGGAAGAGACCCAGTACTTC	CASSLGGLAEETQYF
TRBD2	-	TRBV6-1	TRBJ2-5	TGTGCCAGCACCTCGTCCTTTGCGGGAGGGGAGACCCAGTACTTC	CASTSSFAGGETQYF
TRBD2	-	TRBV10-3	TRBJ2-7	TGTGCCATCAGTGACCCCGGGGGGACGAGCGGGTACGAGCAGTACTTC	CAISDPGGTSGYEQYF
-	once	TRBV6-1	TRBJ2-7	TGTGCCAGCAGTGATCTAAGCGGCGAGCAGTACTTC	CASSDLSGEQYF
-	few	TRBV2	TRBJ1-3	TGTGCCAGCAGCTCGGGACGGATGGGCTCTGGAAACACCATATATTTT	CASSSGRMGSGNTIYF
-	-	TRBV5-1	TRBJ1-2	TGCGCCAGCAGCTTGGTAGCACCTGGTCATGGCTACACCTTC	CASSLVAPGHGYTF
TRBD2	few	TRBV5-1	TRBJ2-1	TGCGCCAGCAGCGAGGGAGGGGTCAATGAGCAGTTCTTC	CASSEGGVNEQFF
-	-	TRBV28	TRBJ2-3	TGTGCCAGCAGTGCTCAATCTAGCGCTCCTTCCACAGATACGCAGTATTTT	CASSAQSSAPSTDTQYF
TRBD1	-	TRBV12-3/TRBV12-4	TRBJ1-2	TGTGCCAGCAGCGACAGGGGCCAGACGGGTGGCTACACCTTC	CASSDRGQTGGYTF
-	few	TRBV10-3	TRBJ2-7	TGTGCCATCAGTGCCCCAGGGAAGGGGCAAAGTGACGAGCAGTACTTC	CAISAPGKGQSDEQYF
TRBD2	few	TRBV10-3	TRBJ2-7	TGTGCCATCAGTGAGACTAGCGGGGGACCCTACGAGCAGTACTTC	CAISETSGGPYEQYF
-	-	TRBV6-1	TRBJ2-2	TGTGCCAGCAATATCGTCGCCGGGGAGCTGTTTTTT	CASNIVAGELFF
TRBD2	-	TRBV12-3/TRBV12-4	TRBJ2-1	TGTGCCAGCAGTCATAGGACTAGCGGGGGGTACAATGAGCAGTTCTTC	CASSHRTSGGYNEQFF
-	few	TRBV12-3/TRBV12-4	TRBJ2-7	TGTGCCAGCAGTTTGGAGCAGGGTAGCTACGAGCAGTACTTC	CASSLEQGSYEQYF
-	few	TRBV4-2	TRBJ1-4	TGTGCCAGCAGCCAAGATCGCGACGGGCAGAGTGGCGAAAAACTGTTTTTT	CASSQDRDGQSGEKLFF
TRBD1	-	TRBV11-3	TRBJ2-7	TGTGCCAGCAGCGATAGTGGGGACAGGGGATCCTACGAGCAGTACTTC	CASSDSGDRGSYEQYF
TRBD1	-	TRBV10-3	TRBJ2-7	TGTGCCATCAGCTCCCTTGGACAGGGGTCAGGCGAGCAGTACTTC	CAISSLGQGSGEQYF
-	-	TRBV25-1	TRBJ2-1	TGTGCCAGCAAGAATAGTAATGAGCAGTTCTTC	CASKNSNEQFF
-	few	TRBV7-2	TRBJ2-1	TGTGCCAGCAGCTTGGGACCTAAAGGGTGGTTCTTC	CASSLGPKGWFF
-	few	TRBV2	TRBJ2-3	TGTGCCAGCAAAGCCCTGGGGGATACGCAGTATTTT	CASKALGDTQYF
TRBD2	few	TRBV5-1	TRBJ2-7	TGCGCCAGCAGCTTGGATTTTGGGTTAGCGGGAAAATACGAGCAGTACTTC	CASSLDFGLAGKYEQYF
-	-	TRBV9	TRBJ1-2	TGTGCCAGCAGCGTAGGAGTTACAGCCTTAGAGCCCTATGGCTACACCTTC	CASSVGVTALEPYGYTF
-	-	TRBV3-1	TRBJ1-4	TGTGCCAGCAGCCAAGAACCGGTACGGGAAAAACTGTTTTTT	CASSQEPVREKLFF
-	once	TRBV6-5	TRBJ2-3	TGTGCCAGCAGTTACGTTCAATCGGGCACAGATACGCAGTATTTT	CASSYVQSGTDTQYF
-	-	TRBV5-1	TRBJ2-5	TGCGCCAGCAGCTTGGAAAGGGGTTCCCAAGAGACCCAGTACTTC	CASSLERGSQETQYF
-	-	TRBV20-1	TRBJ2-1	TGCAGTGCTAGAGTCGCGACGAGCCCCGAGGGTGAGCAGTTCTTC	CSARVATSPEGEQFF
-	few	TRBV19	TRBJ2-1	TGTGCCACGGAGTCCGGACTTTGGCTCAATGAGCAGTTCTTC	CATESGLWLNEQFF
TRBD1	few	TRBV11-2	TRBJ1-6	TGTGCCAGCAGCTCACAGGGGCAACTTAATTCACCCCTCCACTTT	CASSSQGQLNSPLHF
-	few	TRBV7-3	TRBJ2-3	TGTGCCAGCAGCTTAAGACCCAAGACAGATACGCAGTATTTT	CASSLRPKTDTQYF